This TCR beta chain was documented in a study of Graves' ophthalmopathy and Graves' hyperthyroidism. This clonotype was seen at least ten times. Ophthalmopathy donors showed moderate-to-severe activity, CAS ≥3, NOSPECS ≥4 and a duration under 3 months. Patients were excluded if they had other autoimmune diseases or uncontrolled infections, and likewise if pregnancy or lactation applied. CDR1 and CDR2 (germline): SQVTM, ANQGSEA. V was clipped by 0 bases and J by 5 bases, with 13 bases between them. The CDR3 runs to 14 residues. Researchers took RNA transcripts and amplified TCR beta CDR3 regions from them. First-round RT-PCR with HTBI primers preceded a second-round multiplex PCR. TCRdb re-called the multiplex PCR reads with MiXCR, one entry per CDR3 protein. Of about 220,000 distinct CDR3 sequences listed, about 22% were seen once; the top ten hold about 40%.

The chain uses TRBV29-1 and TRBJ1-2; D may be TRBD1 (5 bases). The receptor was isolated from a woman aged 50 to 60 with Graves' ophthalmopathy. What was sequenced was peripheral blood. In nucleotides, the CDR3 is TGCAGCGTTGAAGATCGGCAGGGACGGTATGGCTACACCTTC. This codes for CSVEDRQGRYGYTF.